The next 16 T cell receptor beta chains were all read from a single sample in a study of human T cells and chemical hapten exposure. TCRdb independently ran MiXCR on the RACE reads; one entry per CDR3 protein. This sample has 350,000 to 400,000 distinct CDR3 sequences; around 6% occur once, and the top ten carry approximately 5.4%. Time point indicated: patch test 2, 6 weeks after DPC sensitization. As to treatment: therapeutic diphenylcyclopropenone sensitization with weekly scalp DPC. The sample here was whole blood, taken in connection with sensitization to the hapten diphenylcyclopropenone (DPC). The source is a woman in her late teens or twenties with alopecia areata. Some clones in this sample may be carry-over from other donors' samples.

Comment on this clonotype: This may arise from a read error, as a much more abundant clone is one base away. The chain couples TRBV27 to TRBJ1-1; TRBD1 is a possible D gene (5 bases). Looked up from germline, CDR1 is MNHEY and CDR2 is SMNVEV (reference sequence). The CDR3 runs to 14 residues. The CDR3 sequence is CVSSLGPPNTEAFF. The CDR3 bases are TGTGTCAGCAGTTTGGGACCTCCAAACACTGAAGCTTTCTTT.

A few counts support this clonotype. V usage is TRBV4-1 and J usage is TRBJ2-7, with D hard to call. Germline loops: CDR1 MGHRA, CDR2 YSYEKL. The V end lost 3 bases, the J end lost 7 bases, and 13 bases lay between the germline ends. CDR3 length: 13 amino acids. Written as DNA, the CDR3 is TGCGCCAGCAGCCACCATGGGGTAGTGGAGCAGTACTTC. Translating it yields CASSHHGVVEQYF.

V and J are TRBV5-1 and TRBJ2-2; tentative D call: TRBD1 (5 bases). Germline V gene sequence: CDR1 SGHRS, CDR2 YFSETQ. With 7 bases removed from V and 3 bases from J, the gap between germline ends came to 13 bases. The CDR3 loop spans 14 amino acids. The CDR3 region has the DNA TGCGCCAGCCGTCTGGGGCGTGACACCGGGGAGCTGTTTTTT. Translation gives CASRLGRDTGELFF.

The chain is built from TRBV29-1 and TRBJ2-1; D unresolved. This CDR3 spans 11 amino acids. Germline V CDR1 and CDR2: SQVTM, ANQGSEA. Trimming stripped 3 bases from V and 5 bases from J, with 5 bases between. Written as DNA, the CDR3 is TGCAGCGTTGATAGGGACAATGAGCAGTTCTTC. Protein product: CSVDRDNEQFF.

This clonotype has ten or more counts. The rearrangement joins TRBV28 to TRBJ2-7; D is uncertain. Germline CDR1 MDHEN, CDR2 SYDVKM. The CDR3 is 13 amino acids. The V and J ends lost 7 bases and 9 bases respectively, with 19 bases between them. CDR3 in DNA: TGTGCCAGCATACGGGCCGGCGAGGCGGTGCAGTACTTC. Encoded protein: CASIRAGEAVQYF.

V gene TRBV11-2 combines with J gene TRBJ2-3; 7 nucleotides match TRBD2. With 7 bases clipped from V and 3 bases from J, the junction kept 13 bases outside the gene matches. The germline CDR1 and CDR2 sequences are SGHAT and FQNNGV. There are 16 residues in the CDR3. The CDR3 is CASTAARLADTDTQYF. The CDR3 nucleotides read TGTGCCAGCACCGCCGCCAGGCTAGCGGATACAGATACGCAGTATTTT.

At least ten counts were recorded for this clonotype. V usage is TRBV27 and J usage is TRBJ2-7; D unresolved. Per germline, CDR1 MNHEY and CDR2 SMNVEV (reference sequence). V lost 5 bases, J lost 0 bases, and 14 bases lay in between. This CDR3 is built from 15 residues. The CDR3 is CASSRQGKNSYEQYF. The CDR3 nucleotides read TGTGCCAGCAGTCGCCAAGGGAAAAACTCCTACGAGCAGTACTTC.

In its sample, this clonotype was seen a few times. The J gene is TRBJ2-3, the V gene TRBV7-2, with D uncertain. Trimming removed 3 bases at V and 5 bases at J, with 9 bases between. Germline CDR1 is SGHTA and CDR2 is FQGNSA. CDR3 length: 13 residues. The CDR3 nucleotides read TGTGCCAGCAGCTTCGGTGAAGGAGATACGCAGTATTTT. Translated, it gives CASSFGEGDTQYF.

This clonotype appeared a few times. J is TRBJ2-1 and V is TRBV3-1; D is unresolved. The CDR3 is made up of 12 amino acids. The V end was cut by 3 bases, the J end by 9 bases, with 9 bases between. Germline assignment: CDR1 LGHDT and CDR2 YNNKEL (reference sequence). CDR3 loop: CASSHSLGEQFF. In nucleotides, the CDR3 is TGTGCCAGCAGCCATTCGCTCGGTGAGCAGTTCTTC.

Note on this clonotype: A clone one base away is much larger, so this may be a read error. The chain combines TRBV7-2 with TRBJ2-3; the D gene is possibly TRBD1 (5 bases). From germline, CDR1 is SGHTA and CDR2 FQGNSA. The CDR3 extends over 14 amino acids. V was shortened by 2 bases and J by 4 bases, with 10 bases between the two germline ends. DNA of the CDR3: TGTGCCAGCAGCTTAATCTTGGGGCCAGATACGCAGTATTTT. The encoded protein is CASSLILGPDTQYF.

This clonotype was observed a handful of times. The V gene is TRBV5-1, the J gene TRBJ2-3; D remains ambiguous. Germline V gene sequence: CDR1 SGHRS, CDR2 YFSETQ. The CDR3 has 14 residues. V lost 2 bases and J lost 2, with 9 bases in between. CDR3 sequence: CASSFDIDTDTQYF. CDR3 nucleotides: TGCGCCAGCAGCTTCGACATCGACACAGATACGCAGTATTTT.

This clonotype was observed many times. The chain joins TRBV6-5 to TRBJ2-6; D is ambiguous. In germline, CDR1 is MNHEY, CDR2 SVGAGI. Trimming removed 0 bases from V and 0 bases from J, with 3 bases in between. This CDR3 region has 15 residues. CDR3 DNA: TGTGCCAGCAGTTACTCTATCTCTGGGGCCAACGTCCTGACTTTC. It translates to CASSYSISGANVLTF.

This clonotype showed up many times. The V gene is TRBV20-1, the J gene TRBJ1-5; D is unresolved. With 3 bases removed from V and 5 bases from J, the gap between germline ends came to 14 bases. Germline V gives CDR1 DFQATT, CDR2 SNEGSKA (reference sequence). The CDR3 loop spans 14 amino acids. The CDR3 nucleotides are TGCAGTGCTAGTCCCCGGGTAGGTGATCAGCCCCAGCATTTT. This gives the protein CSASPRVGDQPQHF.

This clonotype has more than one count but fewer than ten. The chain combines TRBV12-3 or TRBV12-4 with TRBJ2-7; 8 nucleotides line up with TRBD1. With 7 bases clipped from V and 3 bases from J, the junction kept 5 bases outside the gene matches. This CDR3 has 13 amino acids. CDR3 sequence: CASTSTGVYEQYF. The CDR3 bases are TGTGCCAGCACTTCGACAGGGGTCTACGAGCAGTACTTC.

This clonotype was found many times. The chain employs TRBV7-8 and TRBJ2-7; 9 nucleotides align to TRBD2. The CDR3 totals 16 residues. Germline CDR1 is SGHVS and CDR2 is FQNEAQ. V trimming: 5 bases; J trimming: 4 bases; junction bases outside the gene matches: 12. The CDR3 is CASSPRRGGEGYEQYF. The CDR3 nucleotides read TGTGCCAGCAGCCCTCGGCGGGGGGGCGAGGGGTACGAGCAGTACTTC.

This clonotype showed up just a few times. CDR3 sequence (DNA): TGTGCCAGCAGTTTCTCCTCGATTAACTATGGCTACACCTTC. This gives the protein CASSFSSINYGYTF. The V call is TRBV27, the J call TRBJ1-2, with D uncertain. Trimming shortened V by 3 bases and J by 1 base, and 9 bases separated the two germline ends. The CDR3 contains 14 residues. Germline-derived CDR1 and CDR2 are MNHEY and SMNVEV (reference sequence).